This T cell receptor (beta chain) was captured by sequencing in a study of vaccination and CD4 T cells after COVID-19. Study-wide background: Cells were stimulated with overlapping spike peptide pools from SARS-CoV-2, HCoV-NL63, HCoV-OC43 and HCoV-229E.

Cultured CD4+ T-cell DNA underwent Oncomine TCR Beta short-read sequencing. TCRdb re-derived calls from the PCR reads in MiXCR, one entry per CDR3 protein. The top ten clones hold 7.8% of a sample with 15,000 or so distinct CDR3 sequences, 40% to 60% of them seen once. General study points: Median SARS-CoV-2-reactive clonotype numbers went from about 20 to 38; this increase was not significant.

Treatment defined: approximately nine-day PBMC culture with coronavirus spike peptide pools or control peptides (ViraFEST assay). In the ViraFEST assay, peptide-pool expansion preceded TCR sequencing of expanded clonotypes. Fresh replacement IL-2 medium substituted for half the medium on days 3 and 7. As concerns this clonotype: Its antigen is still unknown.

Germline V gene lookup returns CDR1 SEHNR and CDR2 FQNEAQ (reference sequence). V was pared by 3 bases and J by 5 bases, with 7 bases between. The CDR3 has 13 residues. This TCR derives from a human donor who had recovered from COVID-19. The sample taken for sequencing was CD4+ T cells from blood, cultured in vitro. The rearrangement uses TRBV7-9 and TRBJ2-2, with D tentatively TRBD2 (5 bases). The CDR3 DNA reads TGTGCCAGCAGCTTCTTAGCGACCGGGGAGCTGTTTTTT. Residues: CASSFLATGELFF.